These 21 T cell receptor beta chains were all obtained from the same sample, sequenced in a study of CD8+ T cells in alopecia areata. Investigators isolated RNA and reverse transcribed it into cDNA to act as the sequencing template. The data were produced by immunoSEQ multiplex PCR, yet TCRdb's version contains in-frame clones alone and is incomplete. The table has around 290,000 clones, 58% seen once. Stated treatment: oral pan-JAK inhibitor, 5-10 mg twice daily. The sequencing used CD4+ T cells sorted from blood, collected at week 24, from a patient treated with tofacitinib. The receptors shown here come from a human donor with alopecia areata.

About this clone: Other DNA sequences in this sample translate to the same CDR3. The CDR3 DNA reads as TGTGCCAGCAGCTTGGTGGGCACTGAAGCTTTCTTT. Encoded protein: CASSLVGTEAFF. The J gene is TRBJ1-1, the V gene TRBV5-6; D gene uncertain. V was pared by 0 bases and J by 4 bases, with 4 bases between. The CDR3 extends over 12 amino acids. Per germline, CDR1 SGHDT and CDR2 YYEEEE.

The rearrangement links TRBV30 to TRBJ2-5, with D unresolved. The V end was cut by 2 bases, the J end by 4 bases, with 8 bases between. The CDR3 spans 12 residues. Germline V lookup: CDR1 GTSNPN, CDR2 SVGIG (reference sequence). The CDR3 sequence: CAWSLGAETQYF. The CDR3 DNA reads TGTGCCTGGAGTTTAGGCGCAGAGACCCAGTACTTC.

This clone was counted between two and nine times. The chain joins TRBV6-6 to TRBJ1-2; 7 bases fit TRBD1. Germline CDR1 and CDR2: MNHNY and SVGAGI (reference sequence). The CDR3 has 13 amino acids. With 3 bases clipped from V and 6 bases from J, the junction kept 4 bases outside the gene matches. The CDR3 nucleotides are TGTGCCAGCAGTTATAGGCAGGGGGATGGCTACACCTTC. Translated: CASSYRQGDGYTF.

The chain links TRBV14 to TRBJ2-7; D is unclear. In germline, CDR1 is SGHDN, CDR2 FVKESK. The CDR3 is 12 residues long. V was shortened by 2 bases and J by 3 bases, with 5 bases between the two germline ends. The CDR3 nucleotides read TGTGCCAGCAGCCAATCGATCTACGAGCAGTACTTC. Translating gives CASSQSIYEQYF.

This clone was seen a few times. V is TRBV7-2 and J is TRBJ2-1, with 9 bases lining up with TRBD1. The length of the CDR3 is 15 residues. Germline CDR1 SGHTA, CDR2 FQGNSA. The ends lost 0 bases at V and 4 bases at J; junction bases unmatched: 1. The DNA of the CDR3 is TGTGCCAGCAGCTTAGCGGGACAGGGATACAATGAGCAGTTCTTC. Translating it yields CASSLAGQGYNEQFF.

A single count supports this clone. The chain has TRBV29-1 and TRBJ1-4; D unresolved. Trimming took 7 bases from V and 4 from J, leaving 19 bases between them. The CDR3 is made up of 15 amino acids. Germline V gives CDR1 SQVTM, CDR2 ANQGSEA. CDR3 region: CSAGERSWGNEKLFF. The CDR3 bases are TGCAGCGCCGGAGAGAGATCCTGGGGTAATGAAAAACTGTTTTTT.

The CDR3 DNA is TGTGCCAGCAGCCAAGACAGGGGACGGGAGCTGTTTTTT. As protein: CASSQDRGRELFF. The rearrangement links TRBV6-5 to TRBJ2-2, with TRBD1 identical over 8 bases. The CDR3 is 13 amino acids. Germline V gene sequence: CDR1 MNHEY, CDR2 SVGAGI. Trimming took 6 bases from V and 9 from J; bases not matched to a gene: 6.

V is TRBV4-3 and J is TRBJ2-7, with D unresolved. Trimming pared 0 bases from V and 10 bases from J, leaving 13 bases between. There are 13 residues in the CDR3. Germline V CDR1 and CDR2: LGHNA, YSLEER. The CDR3 spells CASSQDIPTAQYF. The CDR3, as DNA: TGCGCCAGCAGCCAAGATATACCCACGGCTCAGTACTTC.

The V and J genes are TRBV6-1 and TRBJ1-1; D gene ambiguous. Germline CDR1 MNHNS, CDR2 SASEGT. The CDR3 covers 12 residues. V was shortened by 8 bases and J by 3 bases, with 10 bases between the two germline ends. CDR3 protein: CASSTWDTEAFF. DNA for the CDR3: TGTGCCAGCTCGACCTGGGACACTGAAGCTTTCTTT.

This sequence joins TRBV30 and TRBJ2-7; no clear D. V dropped 0 bases and J dropped 3 bases, with 9 bases sitting between them. This CDR3 spans 13 amino acids. Germline CDR1 is GTSNPN and CDR2 is SVGIG (reference sequence). The CDR3 region is CAWSVKGIYEQYF. CDR3 nucleotide sequence: TGTGCCTGGAGTGTTAAGGGTATCTACGAGCAGTACTTC.

The chain recombines TRBV30 with TRBJ1-2, with no clear D. Trimming left V 7 bases short and J 8 bases short, with 5 bases between. The CDR3 contains 8 residues. The germline V gene has CDR1 GTSNPN and CDR2 SVGIG (reference sequence). CDR3 loop: CASQGYTF. The CDR3 coding sequence is TGTGCCTCTCAGGGCTACACCTTC. Supplemented by reference TRBV30 and TRBJ1-2, the full variable domain reads SQTIHQWPATLVQPVGSPLSLECTVEGTSNPNLYWYRQAAGRGLQLLFYSVGIGQISSEVPQNLSASRPQDRQFILSSKKLLLSDSGFYLCASQGYTFGSGTRLTVV.

This clone occurred once. V is TRBV6-1 and J is TRBJ1-6, with D maybe TRBD1 (5 bases). The length of the CDR3 is 16 residues. The V end lost 3 bases, the J end lost 6 bases, and 15 bases lay between the germline ends. Germline V gene lookup returns CDR1 MNHNS and CDR2 SASEGT. CDR3 DNA sequence: TGTGCCAGCAGTGATCAACCAAGGGGCGGTAATTCACCCCTCCACTTT. The encoded protein is CASSDQPRGGNSPLHF.

The rearrangement joins TRBV5-1 to TRBJ1-2; D is undetermined. The CDR3 consists of 13 residues. Germline lookup yields CDR1 SGHRS and CDR2 YFSETQ. The V end was cut by 0 bases, the J end by 6 bases, with 9 bases between. This CDR3 reads CASSLVGWDGYTF. The CDR3 nucleotides read TGCGCCAGCAGCTTGGTAGGCTGGGATGGCTACACCTTC.

The chain combines TRBV13 with TRBJ2-1; 7 bases line up with TRBD1. V gave up 0 bases and J gave up 5 bases; unmatched junction bases: 10. Germline V gene sequence: CDR1 PRHDT, CDR2 FYEKMQ (reference sequence). The CDR3 has 17 amino acids. Here the CDR3 reads CASSLGSQGVIDNEQFF. In DNA form, the CDR3 reads TGTGCCAGCAGCTTAGGTAGCCAGGGGGTGATTGACAATGAGCAGTTCTTC.

The chain links TRBV30 to TRBJ1-4, with a possible D match to TRBD1 (6 bases). The CDR3 has 13 residues. CDR1 is GTSNPN, CDR2 SVGIG, per germline (reference sequence). Trimming took off 4 bases at V and 7 bases at J, with 13 bases between the two ends. As DNA, the CDR3 is TGTGCCTGGAAACAACAGGGCGGTGAAAAACTGTTTTTT. Translated, it gives CAWKQQGGEKLFF.

The rearrangement joins TRBV29-1 to TRBJ2-4; D remains unclear. CDR1 is SQVTM, CDR2 ANQGSEA, per germline. This CDR3 is built from 12 residues. The V end was cut by 4 bases, the J end by 0 bases, with 4 bases between. The CDR3 region is CSVGAAKNIQYF. In nucleotides, the CDR3 is TGCAGCGTTGGGGCAGCCAAAAACATTCAGTACTTC.

The chain has TRBV29-1 and TRBJ1-3; no clear D. Per the germline V gene, CDR1 is SQVTM and CDR2 is ANQGSEA. The CDR3 runs 13 residues. Trimming cost V 3 bases and J 0 bases, with 6 bases left between them. The CDR3 nucleotides are TGCAGCGTTGATACGGACTCTGGAAACACCATATATTTT. It translates to CSVDTDSGNTIYF.

This chain uses TRBV4-1 with TRBJ1-2, with 8 bases aligning to TRBD1. CDR3 length equals 15 residues. J lost 5 bases, V lost 1 base, and 6 bases had no gene match. Germline CDR1 reads MGHRA; CDR2 reads YSYEKL. CDR3 DNA sequence: TGCGCCAGCAGCCAAGGTGGACAGGGTGGGTATGGCTACACCTTC. This encodes CASSQGGQGGYGYTF.

This clone was seen a handful of times. V usage is TRBV6-4 and J usage is TRBJ1-5, with D possibly matching TRBD1 (5 bases). The CDR3 totals 12 residues. Germline CDR1 and CDR2: MRHNA and SNTAGT. Between the trimmed V and J ends, which lost 2 bases and 15 bases, there was a span of 14 bases. CDR3 bases: TGTGCCAGCAGTGACGACCTGGGAGGGGCGCATTTT. It codes for CASSDDLGGAHF.

In the case of this clone: The sample contains more than one DNA sequence encoding this CDR3. The chain couples TRBV28 to TRBJ1-6; the D gene is possibly TRBD1 (5 bases). Trimming left V 3 bases short and J 4 bases short, with 10 bases between. Germline V gene sequence: CDR1 MDHEN, CDR2 SYDVKM. The CDR3 is 15 residues long. CDR3 nucleotides: TGTGCCAGCAGTTTGCGGGGCCCTTATAATTCACCCCTCCACTTT. It is translated as CASSLRGPYNSPLHF.

The CDR3 region is CASGRSRSGTQYF. Written as DNA, the CDR3 is TGTGCCAGCGGGAGGTCACGCTCGGGGACCCAGTACTTC. The chain carries TRBV2 and TRBJ2-5, with D possibly TRBD2 on 6 matching bases. The CDR3 runs 13 residues. V gave up 8 bases and J gave up 7 bases, with 17 bases separating them. Germline assignment: CDR1 SNHLY and CDR2 FYNNEI. Based on the CDR3 plus reference TRBV2 and TRBJ2-5, the full variable domain is EPEVTQTPSHQVTQMGQEVILRCVPISNHLYFYWYRQILGQKVEFLVSFYNNEISEKSEIFDDQFSVERPDGSNFTLKIRSTKLEDSAMYFCASGRSRSGTQYFGPGTRLLVL.